This T cell receptor beta chain was captured by sequencing in a study of OX40 agonist ivuxolimab in advanced cancers. Study details: From roughly 20 to 79 years was the age range, with a mean of approximately 63 years, and approximately 84% were male. Enrollees could have had prior anti-PD-1, anti-PD-L1 or anti-CTLA-4 therapy, which under 50% had received.

Germline CDR1 and CDR2: SEHNR and FQNEAQ (reference sequence). This CDR3 has 14 residues. The V and J ends lost 8 bases and 3 bases respectively, with 16 bases between them. As for this clone: The antigen remains undetermined.

Findings of the study overall: Average numbers of expanded clones were greater in CD8+ T cells than in CD4+. Clones of CD4+ and CD8+ blood T cells grew by week 6 at doses of 0.1 to 3.0 mg/kg.

Profiling relied on immunoSEQ multiplex PCR, and the TCRdb table lists in-frame clones only, not all of them. The sample holds about 46,000 clones; around 90% are singletons and the top ten take 10% to 15%. Sequenced material: CD4+ or CD8+ T cells sorted from blood, taken in a trial of the OX40 agonist ivuxolimab. The chain employs TRBV7-9 and TRBJ1-2; D is uncertain. The source is an adult with an advanced solid tumor such as melanoma, head and neck, liver or kidney cancer. The CDR3 coding sequence is TGTGCCAGCTACCAAACTGCAGGCCACTATGGCTACACCTTC. Translated, it gives CASYQTAGHYGYTF.